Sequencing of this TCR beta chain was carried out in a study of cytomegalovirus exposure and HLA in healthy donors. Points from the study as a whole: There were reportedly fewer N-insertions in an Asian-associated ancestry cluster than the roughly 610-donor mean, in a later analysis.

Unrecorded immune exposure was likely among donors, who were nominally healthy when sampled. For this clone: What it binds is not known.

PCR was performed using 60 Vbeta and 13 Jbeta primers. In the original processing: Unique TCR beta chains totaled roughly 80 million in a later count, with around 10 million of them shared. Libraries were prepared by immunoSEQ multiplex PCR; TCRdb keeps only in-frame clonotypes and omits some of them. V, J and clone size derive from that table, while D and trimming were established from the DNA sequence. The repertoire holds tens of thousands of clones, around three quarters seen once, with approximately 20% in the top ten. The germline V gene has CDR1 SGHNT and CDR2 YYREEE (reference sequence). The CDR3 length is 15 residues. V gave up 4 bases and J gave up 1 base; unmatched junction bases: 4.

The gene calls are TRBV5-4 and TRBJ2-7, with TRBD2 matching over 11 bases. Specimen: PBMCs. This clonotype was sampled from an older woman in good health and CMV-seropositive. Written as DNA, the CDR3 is TGTGCCAGCAGCGCCGCTAGCGGGGGGTCCTACGAGCAGTACTTC. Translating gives CASSAASGGSYEQYF.